This record covers a single T cell receptor beta chain. Its antigen is as yet unknown. The data belong to a study of cytomegalovirus exposure and HLA in healthy donors. Notes on the study in general: In a later analysis, at a false discovery rate of 0.05, approximately 16,000 TCR beta sequences matched HLA alleles. CMV serostatus was the only immune exposure information that was available. There were some public TCRs occurring in many donors, but most TCR sequences were rare.

The PCR contained 60 Vbeta and 13 Jbeta primers. The table came from immunoSEQ multiplex PCR; TCRdb's copy has only in-frame clones and leaves some out. Among roughly 20,000 clones listed, roughly 80% were seen once. Germline CDR1 is SGHKS and CDR2 is YYEKEE (reference sequence). V was trimmed by 3 bases and J by 4 bases, leaving 8 bases between them. The CDR3 spans 12 residues. J is TRBJ2-7 and V is TRBV5-5, with D uncertain. Sequences were obtained from PBMCs. This clonotype originated in a man in his fifties or sixties in good health and CMV-seronegative. The CDR3 DNA reads TGTGCCAGCAGCTCGCGCGTATACGAGCAGTACTTC. Translated: CASSSRVYEQYF.